The 30 T cell receptor beta chains given below trace back to one sample, sequenced in a study of Ad26.COV2.S vaccination and SARS-CoV-2 variants. This table comes from immunoSEQ multiplex PCR, and its TCRdb copy is limited to in-frame clones, with some not included. In the table there are 300,000 to 350,000 clones, around 83% of which are singletons. Treatment denoted: 19 received Ad26.COV2.S at low or high dose, single or two shots; roughly five received placebo; per-sample allocation not given. At day 63 after the first vaccine or placebo injection, samples were drawn. The starting material was peripheral blood, obtained in a trial of Ad26.COV2.S vaccine versus placebo. These receptors came from a person aged 18-65 years who received the Ad26.COV2.S COVID-19 vaccine or a placebo.

The genes are TRBV6-5 and TRBJ1-2; 9 nucleotides match TRBD1. The CDR3 is 15 residues long. CDR1 MNHEY and CDR2 SVGAGI come from the germline V gene. V dropped 10 bases and J dropped 0; count of bases not matched to a gene: 9. CDR3 protein: CAIERGQGPNYGYTF. The CDR3 DNA follows: TGTGCCATCGAAAGGGGACAGGGCCCTAACTATGGCTACACCTTC.

This clone was counted once. The CDR3 region has the DNA TGTGCCAGCAGCTTAGCGAGGTCTCGGGGCCAAGAGACCCAGTACTTC. Its protein product is CASSLARSRGQETQYF. This chain links TRBV7-2 with TRBJ2-5; D possibly corresponds to TRBD2 (5 bases). This CDR3 region has 16 residues. Deletions cut 0 bases from V and 1 base from J, with 12 bases between. Germline V gives CDR1 SGHTA, CDR2 FQGNSA.

V is TRBV19 and J is TRBJ2-2; D is uncertain. Trimming took 3 bases from V and 6 from J, leaving 14 bases between them. Germline V gene lookup returns CDR1 LNHDA and CDR2 SQIVND (reference sequence). The CDR3 has 15 amino acids. The CDR3 nucleotides read TGTGCCAGTAGTATCGGGCTGGGATTTCCCGGGGAGCTGTTTTTT. Residues: CASSIGLGFPGELFF.

This clone has just a few counts. The rearrangement links TRBV7-9 to TRBJ2-3; TRBD1 might be the D (5 bases). Germline-derived CDR1 and CDR2 are SEHNR and FQNEAQ (reference sequence). Deletions cut 1 base from V and 5 bases from J, with 22 bases between. The CDR3 sequence is 18 residues long. As DNA, the CDR3 is TGTGCCAGCAGCTTAGGCAGGTACAAAGGAAAGCAGGGAGATACGCAGTATTTT. It yields the protein CASSLGRYKGKQGDTQYF. The whole variable domain, filled in from reference TRBV7-9 and TRBJ2-3, reads DTGVSQNPRHKITKRGQNVTFRCDPISEHNRLYWYRQTLGQGPEFLTYFQNEAQLEKSRLLSDRFSAERPKGSFSTLEIQRTEQGDSAMYLCASSLGRYKGKQGDTQYFGPGTRLTVL.

CDR3 sequence reads: CASSVRDTGYNEQFF. For the CDR3, the DNA is TGTGCCAGCAGCGTAAGGGACACAGGCTACAATGAGCAGTTCTTC. The chain uses TRBV9 and TRBJ2-1; maybe TRBD1 (6 bases). This CDR3 spans 15 amino acids. Germline assignment: CDR1 SGDLS and CDR2 YYNGEE. The V end was cut by 1 base, the J end by 3 bases, with 11 bases between.

This clone has just one count. In the same sample, other DNA sequences code for this CDR3. The chain is built from TRBV5-1 and TRBJ1-4; D is perhaps TRBD1 (5 bases). The CDR3 runs 15 residues. V lost 2 bases, J lost 0 bases, and 8 bases lay in between. Germline-derived CDR1 and CDR2 are SGHRS and YFSETQ. CDR3 sequence: CASSFGGATNEKLFF. CDR3 DNA sequence: TGCGCCAGCAGCTTCGGGGGGGCAACTAATGAAAAACTGTTTTTT.

This chain connects TRBV27 to TRBJ1-1, with a possible D match to TRBD1 (6 bases). The CDR3 has 13 amino acids. V was pared by 6 bases and J by 4 bases, with 12 bases between. Germline CDR1 MNHEY, CDR2 SMNVEV (reference sequence). This chain's CDR3 is CASRGGLGTEAFF. In DNA, the CDR3 is TGTGCCAGCAGGGGGGGCCTAGGCACTGAAGCTTTCTTT.

The table lists this clone with a count of one. The V gene is TRBV3-1 (or the pseudogene TRBV3-2), the J gene TRBJ2-2, with TRBD2 matching over 9 bases. Losses at the gene ends were 3 bases for V and 3 bases for J; bases not matched to a gene: 11. The CDR3 extends over 18 amino acids. The germline V gene has CDR1 LGHDT and CDR2 YNNKEL (reference sequence). The CDR3 sequence is CASSHRFGTSTYTGELFF. The CDR3 region has the DNA TGTGCCAGCAGCCACCGATTTGGGACTAGCACTTACACCGGGGAGCTGTTTTTT.

The rearrangement links TRBV5-1 to TRBJ1-4; 12 positions match TRBD1. V gave up 3 bases and J gave up 0 bases; unmatched junction bases: 9. This CDR3 is 19 amino acids long. Germline loops: CDR1 SGHRS, CDR2 YFSETQ. The CDR3 DNA sequence: TGCGCCAGCAGCTACGGGACAGGGGGCCTTCCTGCAACTAATGAAAAACTGTTTTTT. It yields the protein CASSYGTGGLPATNEKLFF. Full variable domain (outside the CDR3, taken from reference TRBV5-1 and TRBJ1-4): KAGVTQTPRYLIKTRGQQVTLSCSPISGHRSVSWYQQTPGQGLQFLFEYFSETQRNKGNFPGRFSGRQFSNSRSEMNVSTLELGDSALYLCASSYGTGGLPATNEKLFFGSGTQLSVL.

The chain employs TRBV10-3 and TRBJ2-7, with 8 bases aligning to TRBD2. V shed 7 bases and J 0 bases; nucleotides not matched to a gene: 2. Germline CDR1 reads ENHRY; CDR2 reads SYGVKD. The CDR3 runs to 13 residues. The CDR3 is CAIKRESSYEQYF. The CDR3 nucleotides read TGTGCCATCAAGCGGGAGAGCTCCTACGAGCAGTACTTC.

V is TRBV11-2 and J is TRBJ1-1, with D uncertain. V lost 0 bases to trimming and J lost 2 bases, with 7 bases between them. This CDR3 has 14 amino acids. Germline CDR1 and CDR2: SGHAT and FQNNGV. In DNA, the CDR3 is TGTGCCAGCAGCTTAGAGCGGATAAACACTGAAGCTTTCTTT. Amino acids: CASSLERINTEAFF.

The CDR3 loop is CASSPVHPGQSEQYF. The CDR3 DNA reads as TGTGCCAGCTCACCAGTACATCCCGGGCAATCCGAGCAGTACTTC. The gene calls are TRBV18 and TRBJ2-7, with D unclear. CDR1 KGHSH and CDR2 LQKENI come from the germline V gene. V lost 2 bases and J 6 bases, leaving 17 bases between the germline ends. The CDR3 loop spans 15 amino acids.

The chain carries TRBV10-1 and TRBJ2-2; no definite D call. Looked up from germline, CDR1 is WNHNN and CDR2 is SYGVQD (reference sequence). V was trimmed by 4 bases and J by 5 bases, leaving 5 bases between them. CDR3 length equals 12 residues. CDR3 sequence: CASSGTTGELFF. The CDR3 coding sequence is TGCGCCAGCAGTGGGACGACCGGGGAGCTGTTTTTT.

Remarks on this clone: The same CDR3 can be traced to other DNA sequences in this sample. The chain has TRBV18 and TRBJ2-7, with D unclear. Trimming pared 3 bases from V and 4 bases from J, leaving 4 bases between. The CDR3 runs 11 residues. Germline CDR1 KGHSH, CDR2 LQKENI. CDR3 nucleotide sequence: TGTGCCAGCTCACCGGGTTACGAGCAGTACTTC. This sequence encodes CASSPGYEQYF.

In the case of this clone: Other DNA sequences in this sample translate to the same CDR3. The genes are TRBV19 and TRBJ2-5; D uncertain. From germline, CDR1 is LNHDA and CDR2 SQIVND (reference sequence). CDR3 length: 14 residues. The germline V and J ends were trimmed by 0 bases and 7 bases, with 12 bases remaining between them. CDR3 sequence: CASSIDTRVGTQYF. CDR3 sequence (DNA): TGTGCCAGTAGTATAGATACTCGGGTGGGGACCCAGTACTTC. Drawing the rest from reference TRBV19 and TRBJ2-5, the complete variable domain is DGGITQSPKYLFRKEGQNVTLSCEQNLNHDAMYWYRQDPGQGLRLIYYSQIVNDFQKGDIAEGYSVSREKKESFPLTVTSAQKNPTAFYLCASSIDTRVGTQYFGPGTRLLVL.

The gene calls are TRBV12-3 or TRBV12-4 and TRBJ1-2; D is perhaps TRBD1 (5 bases). Trimming cost V 6 bases and J 10 bases, with 12 bases left between them. The CDR3 consists of 11 residues. This CDR3 is CASRGRGIYTF. The CDR3 nucleotides read TGTGCCAGCAGGGGGCGGGGAATCTACACCTTC.

The chain is built from TRBV5-1 and TRBJ2-2; D is undetermined. This CDR3 comprises 14 residues. The germline V gene encodes CDR1 SGHRS and CDR2 YFSETQ. The V end was cut by 0 bases, the J end by 3 bases, with 6 bases between. CDR3 coding DNA: TGCGCCAGCAGCTTGGACTGGGACACCGGGGAGCTGTTTTTT. Protein product: CASSLDWDTGELFF.

This chain uses TRBV5-1 with TRBJ2-5; D is perhaps TRBD2 (5 bases). Per germline, CDR1 SGHRS and CDR2 YFSETQ. V lost 3 bases, J lost 2 bases, and 20 bases lay in between. The CDR3 contains 17 residues. CDR3 region: CASSSSGSTGKQETQYF. The CDR3 DNA sequence: TGCGCCAGCAGCTCCTCGGGGAGCACGGGGAAACAAGAGACCCAGTACTTC. Together with reference TRBV5-1 and TRBJ2-5, the CDR3 gives the full variable domain: KAGVTQTPRYLIKTRGQQVTLSCSPISGHRSVSWYQQTPGQGLQFLFEYFSETQRNKGNFPGRFSGRQFSNSRSEMNVSTLELGDSALYLCASSSSGSTGKQETQYFGPGTRLLVL.

J is TRBJ1-2 and V is TRBV6-6; 9 bases are shared with TRBD1. With V trimmed by 6 bases and J by 4 bases, 6 bases remained unmatched. Germline CDR1 and CDR2: MNHNY and SVGAGI (reference sequence). The CDR3 is made up of 14 amino acids. The CDR3 reads CASRQGTGSYGYTF. The CDR3 nucleotides read TGTGCCAGCAGACAAGGGACAGGGAGCTATGGCTACACCTTC.

V is TRBV6-5 and J is TRBJ2-2; 7 bases are a match to TRBD1. V trimming: 8 bases; J trimming: 0 bases; junction bases outside the gene matches: 3. This CDR3 is 14 amino acids long. Germline CDR1 and CDR2: MNHEY and SVGAGI. CDR3 sequence (DNA): TGTGCCAGCCGACAGGGTTCGAACACCGGGGAGCTGTTTTTT. This codes for CASRQGSNTGELFF.

The CDR3: CASSLDGANSRQYF. CDR3 in DNA: TGTGCCAGCAGCTTAGATGGGGCCAACTCTAGGCAGTATTTT. The rearrangement joins TRBV11-3 to TRBJ2-3; weak D call: TRBD1 (5 bases). The CDR3 is made up of 14 amino acids. Germline V gene data show CDR1 as SGHNT and CDR2 as YENEEA. Trimming stripped 0 bases from V and 11 bases from J, with 15 bases between.

The chain has TRBV3-1 (or the pseudogene TRBV3-2) and TRBJ2-3, with TRBD2 matching 8 bases. The germline V gene encodes CDR1 LGHDT and CDR2 YNNKEL (reference sequence). The junction had 14 bases not matched to a gene; V was cut back by 1 base and J by 14 bases. This CDR3 contains 15 residues. The CDR3 DNA follows: TGTGCCAGCAGCCAAGCGGGGGGGCCTTCGGTTGGGTCGTATTTT. This gives the protein CASSQAGGPSVGSYF.

The CDR3: CASSPPGPLNTEAFF. The CDR3, as DNA: TGCGCCAGCAGCCCCCCGGGACCCCTGAACACTGAAGCTTTCTTT. The chain carries TRBV5-1 and TRBJ1-1, with a tentative D call TRBD1 (5 bases). Trimming removed 4 bases at V and 0 bases at J, with 13 bases between. CDR3 size: 15 residues. Germline loops: CDR1 SGHRS, CDR2 YFSETQ.

This chain links TRBV4-3 with TRBJ2-7; D is undetermined. Germline lookup yields CDR1 LGHNA and CDR2 YSLEER. The CDR3 sequence is 13 residues long. V lost 3 bases and J 2 bases, leaving 8 bases between the germline ends. This chain's CDR3 is CASSQGTTYEQYF. CDR3 in DNA: TGCGCCAGCAGCCAGGGAACGACCTACGAGCAGTACTTC.

This chain joins TRBV30 and TRBJ1-2; tentative D call: TRBD1 (6 bases). Trimming removed 5 bases from V and 3 bases from J, with 10 bases in between. The length of the CDR3 is 12 residues. Germline values: CDR1 GTSNPN, CDR2 SVGIG (reference sequence). The CDR3 DNA follows: TGTGCCTGGGAACAGGGATACTATGGCTACACCTTC. It specifies CAWEQGYYGYTF.

This rearrangement joins TRBV28 to TRBJ2-1; 9 bases are a match to TRBD1. With V trimmed by 3 bases and J by 8 bases, 8 bases remained unmatched. In germline, CDR1 is MDHEN, CDR2 SYDVKM. The CDR3 covers 15 residues. In DNA, the CDR3 is TGTGCCAGCAGTTTGACAGGGGGATTTAGGCATGAGCAGTTCTTC. Its protein is CASSLTGGFRHEQFF.

The rearrangement joins TRBV5-4 to TRBJ2-7, with 7 bases identical to TRBD1. V was pared by 2 bases and J by 4 bases, with 6 bases of the junction left unmatched. Germline CDR1 SGHNT, CDR2 YYREEE (reference sequence). The CDR3 has 14 amino acids. CDR3 coding DNA: TGTGCCAGCAGCTTAGCAGGGGGTCGGTACGAGCAGTACTTC. Residues: CASSLAGGRYEQYF.

The rearrangement links TRBV7-2 to TRBJ1-2, with 9 bases lining up with TRBD1. V was pared by 1 base and J by 7 bases, with 7 bases of the junction left unmatched. CDR3 length: 15 residues. Germline loops: CDR1 SGHTA, CDR2 FQGNSA. The DNA for the CDR3 is TGTGCCAGCAGCTTAGGCACAGGGGGCGCCTTTGGCTACACCTTC. This gives the protein CASSLGTGGAFGYTF.

The gene calls are TRBV30 and TRBJ2-4; D not resolved. Trimming took 0 bases from V and 1 from J, leaving 16 bases between them. Germline CDR1 reads GTSNPN; CDR2 reads SVGIG (reference sequence). This CDR3 has 17 residues. CDR3 region: CAWSVAATANAKNIQYF. In nucleotides, the CDR3 is TGTGCCTGGAGTGTAGCAGCGACCGCTAACGCCAAAAACATTCAGTACTTC.

This chain connects TRBV6-2 or TRBV6-3 to TRBJ2-7, with D possibly matching TRBD1 (5 bases). Trimming removed 5 bases from V and 4 bases from J, with 21 bases in between. The CDR3 runs 16 residues. Per germline, CDR1 MNHEY and CDR2 SVGEGT. CDR3 region: CASSKDILGIPYEQYF. The CDR3 DNA is TGTGCCAGCAGTAAGGACATCCTGGGTATACCTTACGAGCAGTACTTC.